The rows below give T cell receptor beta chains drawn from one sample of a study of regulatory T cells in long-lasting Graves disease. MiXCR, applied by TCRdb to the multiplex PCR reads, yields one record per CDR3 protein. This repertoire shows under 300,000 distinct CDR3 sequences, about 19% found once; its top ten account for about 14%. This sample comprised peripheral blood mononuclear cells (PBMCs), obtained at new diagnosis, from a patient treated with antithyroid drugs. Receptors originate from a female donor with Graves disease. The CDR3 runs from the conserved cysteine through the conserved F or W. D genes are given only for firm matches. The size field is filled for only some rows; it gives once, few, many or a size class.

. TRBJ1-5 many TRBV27 TGTGCCAGCAGTTTGGATGTTGTCCAGCCCCAGCATTTT CASSLDVVQPQHF
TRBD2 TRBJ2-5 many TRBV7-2 TGTGCCAGCAGCTTAGCGAAGCGGGAGTCGGAGACCCAGTACTTC CASSLAKRESETQYF
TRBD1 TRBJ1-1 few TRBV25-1 TGTGCCAGCAGTGAATTCGGACAGGGGTACATGAACACTGAAGCTTTCTTT CASSEFGQGYMNTEAFF
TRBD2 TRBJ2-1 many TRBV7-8 TGTGCCAGCAGCCGAAAACCTAGCGGGAGTTCCTACAATGAGCAGTTCTTC CASSRKPSGSSYNEQFF
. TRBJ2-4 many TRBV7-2 TGTGCCAGCAGCTCGTCGACCACACTAGCCAAAAACATTCAGTACTTC CASSSSTTLAKNIQYF
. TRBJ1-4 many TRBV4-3 TGCGCCAGCAGCCAAGATCTCGGCGATGAAAAACTGTTTTTT CASSQDLGDEKLFF
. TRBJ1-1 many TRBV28 TGTGCCAGCAGTTTAACCCCGGGACGGCTGAACACTGAAGCTTTCTTT CASSLTPGRLNTEAFF
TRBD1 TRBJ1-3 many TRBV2 TGTGCCAGCAGTGCCGGGACAGGGACTGGAAACACCATATATTTT CASSAGTGTGNTIYF
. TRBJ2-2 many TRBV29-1 TGCAGCGTTGATGGGGGTCGGATCGGGGAGCTGTTTTTT CSVDGGRIGELFF
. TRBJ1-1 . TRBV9 TGTGCCAGCAGCGTTGACCTTAAAAGAAACACTGAAGCTTTCTTT CASSVDLKRNTEAFF
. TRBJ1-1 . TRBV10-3 TGTGCCATCCATGGGCAGAAGAGCACTGAAGCTTTCTTT CAIHGQKSTEAFF
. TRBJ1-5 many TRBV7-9 TGTGCCAGCAGCTTAGCGGTCGGACGAATCAATCAGCCCCAGCATTTT CASSLAVGRINQPQHF